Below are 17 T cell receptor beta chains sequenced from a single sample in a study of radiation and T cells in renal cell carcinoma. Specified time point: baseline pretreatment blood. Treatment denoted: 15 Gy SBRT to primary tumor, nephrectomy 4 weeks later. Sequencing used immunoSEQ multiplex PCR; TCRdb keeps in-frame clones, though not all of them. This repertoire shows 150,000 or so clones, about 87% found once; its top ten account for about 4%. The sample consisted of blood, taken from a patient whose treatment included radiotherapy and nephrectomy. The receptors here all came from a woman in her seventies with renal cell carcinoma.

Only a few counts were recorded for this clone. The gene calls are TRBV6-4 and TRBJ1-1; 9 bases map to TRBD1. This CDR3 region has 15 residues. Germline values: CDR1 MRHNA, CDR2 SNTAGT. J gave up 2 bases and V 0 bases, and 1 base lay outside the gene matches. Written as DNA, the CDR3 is TGTGCCAGCAGTGACTCGACAGGGGGTAACACTGAAGCTTTCTTT. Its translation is CASSDSTGGNTEAFF.

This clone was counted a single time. The CDR3 bases are TGTGCCAGCAGCTTACCTCGGGACAGGGTGAGAGAGACCCAGTACTTC. This codes for CASSLPRDRVRETQYF. The rearrangement uses TRBV7-9 and TRBJ2-5, with 9 bases aligning to TRBD1. Germline V CDR1 and CDR2: SEHNR, FQNEAQ (reference sequence). V shed 2 bases, J shed 4 bases, and the junction held 8 bases outside the gene matches. The CDR3 is made up of 16 amino acids.

This CDR3 reads CASSQDSSVTYGYTF. CDR3 in DNA: TGTGCCAGCAGCCAAGACTCATCTGTTACATATGGCTACACCTTC. The chain joins TRBV4-2 to TRBJ1-2, with D unresolved. This CDR3 contains 15 residues. Germline assignment: CDR1 LGHNA and CDR2 YNFKEQ. Trimming removed 0 bases at V and 5 bases at J, with 13 bases between.

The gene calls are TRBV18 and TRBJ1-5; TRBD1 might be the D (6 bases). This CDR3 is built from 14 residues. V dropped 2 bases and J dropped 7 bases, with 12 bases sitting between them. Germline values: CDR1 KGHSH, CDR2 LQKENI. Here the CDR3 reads CASSPTGSGQPQHF. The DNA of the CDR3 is TGTGCCAGCTCACCAACAGGGTCGGGACAGCCCCAGCATTTT.

CDR3 amino acids: CASSKGAGGLAIDNEQFF. CDR3 coding DNA: TGCGCCAGCAGTAAGGGGGCAGGGGGACTAGCTATCGACAATGAGCAGTTCTTC. V usage is TRBV5-1 and J usage is TRBJ2-1; 9 positions match TRBD2. Germline trimming cut 5 bases from V and 5 bases from J; bases unmatched to any gene: 17. The CDR3 contains 18 residues. CDR1 and CDR2 from the germline V gene are SGHRS and YFSETQ.

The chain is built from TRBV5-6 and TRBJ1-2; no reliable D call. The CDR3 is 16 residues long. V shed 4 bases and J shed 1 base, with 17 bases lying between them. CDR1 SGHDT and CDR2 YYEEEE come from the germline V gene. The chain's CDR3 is CASSSLRDGVNYGYTF. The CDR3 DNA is TGTGCCAGCAGCAGTCTTAGGGATGGAGTTAACTATGGCTACACCTTC.

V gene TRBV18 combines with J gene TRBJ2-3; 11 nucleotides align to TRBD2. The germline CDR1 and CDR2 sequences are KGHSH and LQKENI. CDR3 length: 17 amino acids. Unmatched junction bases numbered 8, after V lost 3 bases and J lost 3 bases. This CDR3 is CASSPTRLAGQTDTQYF. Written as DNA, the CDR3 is TGTGCCAGCTCACCTACCCGACTAGCGGGACAGACAGATACGCAGTATTTT.

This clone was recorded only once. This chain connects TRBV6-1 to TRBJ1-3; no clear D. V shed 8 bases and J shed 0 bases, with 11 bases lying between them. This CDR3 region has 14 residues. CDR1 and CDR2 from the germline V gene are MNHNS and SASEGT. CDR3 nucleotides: TGTGCCAGCCAGTACACCACCTCTGGAAACACCATATATTTT. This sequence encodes CASQYTTSGNTIYF.

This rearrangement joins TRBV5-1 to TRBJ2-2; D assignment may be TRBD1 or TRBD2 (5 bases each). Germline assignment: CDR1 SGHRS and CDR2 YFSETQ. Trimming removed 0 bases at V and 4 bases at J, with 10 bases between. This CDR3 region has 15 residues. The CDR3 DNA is TGCGCCAGCAGCTTGGTAGCAGGGAGCACCGGGGAGCTGTTTTTT. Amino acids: CASSLVAGSTGELFF.

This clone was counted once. As DNA, the CDR3 is TGTGCCAGCAGCTTGACTAGCGGGGGAGAGACCCAGTACTTC. The encoded protein is CASSLTSGGETQYF. The chain combines TRBV5-4 with TRBJ2-5; 11 nucleotides align to TRBD2. Germline loops: CDR1 SGHNT, CDR2 YYREEE (reference sequence). The V segment lost 1 base and the J segment 4 bases; nucleotides outside the gene matches: 0. The CDR3 has 14 amino acids.

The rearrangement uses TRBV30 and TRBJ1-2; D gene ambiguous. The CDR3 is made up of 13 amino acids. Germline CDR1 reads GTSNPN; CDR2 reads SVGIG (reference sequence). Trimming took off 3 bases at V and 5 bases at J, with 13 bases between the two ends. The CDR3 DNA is TGTGCCTGGAGCGGATCGGACCTATATGGCTACACCTTC. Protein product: CAWSGSDLYGYTF.

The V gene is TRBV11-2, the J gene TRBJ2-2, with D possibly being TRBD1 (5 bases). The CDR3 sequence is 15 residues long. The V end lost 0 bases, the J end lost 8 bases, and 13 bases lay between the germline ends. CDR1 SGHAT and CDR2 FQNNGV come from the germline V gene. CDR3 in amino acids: CASSLDPTERGELFF. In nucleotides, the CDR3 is TGTGCCAGCAGCTTAGATCCGACAGAAAGGGGGGAGCTGTTTTTT.

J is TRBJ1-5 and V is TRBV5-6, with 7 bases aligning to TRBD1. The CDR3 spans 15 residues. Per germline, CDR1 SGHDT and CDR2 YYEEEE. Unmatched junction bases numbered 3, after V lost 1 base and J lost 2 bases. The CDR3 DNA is TGTGCCAGCAGCTTGCGACAGGGACGCAATCAGCCCCAGCATTTT. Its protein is CASSLRQGRNQPQHF.

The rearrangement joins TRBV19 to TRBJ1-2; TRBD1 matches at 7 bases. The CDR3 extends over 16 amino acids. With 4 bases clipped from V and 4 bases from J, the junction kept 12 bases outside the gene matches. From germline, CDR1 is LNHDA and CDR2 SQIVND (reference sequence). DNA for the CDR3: TGTGCCAGTAGTACTACCGGGACAGCTTACTCCTATGGCTACACCTTC. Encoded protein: CASSTTGTAYSYGYTF.

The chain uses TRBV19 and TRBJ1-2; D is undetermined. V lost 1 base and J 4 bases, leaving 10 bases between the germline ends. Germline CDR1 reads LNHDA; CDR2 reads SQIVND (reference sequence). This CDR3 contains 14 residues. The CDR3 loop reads CASSIGEGIYGYTF. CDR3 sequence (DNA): TGTGCCAGTAGTATAGGCGAAGGAATCTATGGCTACACCTTC.

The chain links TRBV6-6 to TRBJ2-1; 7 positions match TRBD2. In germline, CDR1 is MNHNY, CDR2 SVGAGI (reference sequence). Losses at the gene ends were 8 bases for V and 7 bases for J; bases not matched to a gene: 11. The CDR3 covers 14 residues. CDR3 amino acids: CASHGLGGLNEQFF. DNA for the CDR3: TGTGCCAGCCACGGACTGGGGGGGTTAAATGAGCAGTTCTTC.

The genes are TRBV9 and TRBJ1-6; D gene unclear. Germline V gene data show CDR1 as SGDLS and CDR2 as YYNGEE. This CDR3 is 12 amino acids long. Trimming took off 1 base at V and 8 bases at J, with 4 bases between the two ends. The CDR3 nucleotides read TGTGCCAGCAGCGTAAGAGATTCACCCCTCCACTTT. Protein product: CASSVRDSPLHF. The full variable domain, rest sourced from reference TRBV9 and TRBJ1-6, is DSGVTQTPKHLITATGQRVTLRCSPRSGDLSVYWYQQSLDQGLQFLIQYYNGEERAKGNILERFSAQQFPDLHSELNLSSLELGDSALYFCASSVRDSPLHFGNGTRLTVT.